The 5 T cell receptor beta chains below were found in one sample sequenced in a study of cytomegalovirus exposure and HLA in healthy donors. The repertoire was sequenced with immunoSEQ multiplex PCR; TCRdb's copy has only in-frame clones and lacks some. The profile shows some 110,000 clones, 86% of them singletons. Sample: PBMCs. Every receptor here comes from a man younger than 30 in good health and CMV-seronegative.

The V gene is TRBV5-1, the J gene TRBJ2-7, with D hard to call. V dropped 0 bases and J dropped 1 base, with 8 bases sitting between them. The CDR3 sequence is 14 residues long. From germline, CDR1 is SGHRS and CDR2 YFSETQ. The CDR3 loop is CASSLASGSYEQYF. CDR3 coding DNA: TGCGCCAGCAGCTTGGCGTCAGGATCCTACGAGCAGTACTTC.

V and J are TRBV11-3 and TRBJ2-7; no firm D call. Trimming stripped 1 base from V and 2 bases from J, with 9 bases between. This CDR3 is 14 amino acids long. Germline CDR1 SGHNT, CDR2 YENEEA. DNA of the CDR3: TGTGCCAGCAGCTTAGCAGTGCCTCCCTACGAGCAGTACTTC. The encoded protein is CASSLAVPPYEQYF. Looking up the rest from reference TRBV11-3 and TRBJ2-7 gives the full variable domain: EAGVVQSPRYKIIEKKQPVAFWCNPISGHNTLYWYLQNLGQGPELLIRYENEEAVDDSQLPKDRFSAERLKGVDSTLKIQPAELGDSAVYLCASSLAVPPYEQYFGPGTRLTVT.

CDR3 loop: CASSGGSGGLQPQHF. CDR3 coding DNA: TGTGCCAGCAGCGGGGGATCTGGGGGCCTTCAGCCCCAGCATTTT. This rearrangement joins TRBV9 to TRBJ1-5, with D tentatively TRBD1 (6 bases). This CDR3 region has 15 residues. Per germline, CDR1 SGDLS and CDR2 YYNGEE. Trimming left V 3 bases short and J 6 bases short, with 16 bases between.

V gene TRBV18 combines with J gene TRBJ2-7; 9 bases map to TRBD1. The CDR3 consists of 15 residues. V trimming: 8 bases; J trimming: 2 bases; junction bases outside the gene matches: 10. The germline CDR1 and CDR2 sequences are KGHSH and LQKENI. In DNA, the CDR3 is TGTGCCAGCACTTCCCGGGGACAGGGCACCTACGAGCAGTACTTC. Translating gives CASTSRGQGTYEQYF.

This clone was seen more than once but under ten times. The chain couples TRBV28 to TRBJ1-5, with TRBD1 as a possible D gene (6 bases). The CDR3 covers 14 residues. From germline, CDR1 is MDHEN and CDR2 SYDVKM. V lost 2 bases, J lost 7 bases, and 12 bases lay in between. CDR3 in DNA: TGTGCCAGCAGTTTAGGGCAGGGGAGACAGCCCCAGCATTTT. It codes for CASSLGQGRQPQHF.